The T cell receptor beta chain described here comes from a study of CD8 T cells in ankylosing spondylitis (dated by TCRdb to about 2017). For context, the study as a whole: The study profiled T cell receptor beta repertoires in healthy donors and ankylosing spondylitis patients to find disease-linked TCR variants. Samples of peripheral blood were taken, and for ankylosing spondylitis patients, synovial fluid was collected as well. In total, the full study cohort was made up of roughly 110 healthy donors and approximately 24 ankylosing spondylitis patients.

This clonotype was detected many times. It lacks a known antigen. No base qualities exist here, and no much larger clone lies one base off it. The sample was run on an Illumina HiSeq 2500. Quantitative 5'-RACE with molecular barcodes was used to prepare TCR beta libraries. The authors' analysis ran thus. To identify disease-linked TCR variants, a new computational method was used, one built on a probabilistic model of VDJ rearrangement. TCRdb cleaned the public reads at Q25 with fastp, built clones with MiXCR and kept in-frame beta chains. Rows are combined by CDR3 protein, so each entry shows the most common genes and DNA. The V and J calls were determined by TCRdb, not by the authors. For this sample there are approximately 200,000 distinct CDR3 sequences; 10% to 15% appear just once. The ten largest account for approximately 10% of the sample. From its cysteine to its phenylalanine, the CDR3 spans 12 amino acids. Only the CDR3 region is kept as DNA, spanning 36 bases read in frame from base 1. Relative to germline, V is 5 bases shorter and J is 9 bases shorter, with 11 bases between their ends. The germline V gene supplies CDR1 SGHAT and CDR2 FQNNGV.

Overall study outcomes, separate from this receptor: Blood from ankylosing spondylitis patients appeared to be characterized by a TCR beta motif made up of fewer than ten highly homologous amino acid variants. The disease-linked clones had a CD8+ phenotype and were found at relatively low frequencies in peripheral blood. Some motif variants were previously reported in synovial fluid and blood of reactive arthritis patients, suggesting common disease-initiation mechanisms. According to the report, matched synovial fluid samples from ankylosing spondylitis patients were significantly enriched for the disease-linked clones.

The chain employs TRBV11-2 and TRBJ2-1; the D gene assignment is perhaps TRBD1 or TRBD2, with each matching 5 bases. The receptor was derived from a female donor with ankylosing spondylitis or in good health (not recorded which). The sample was blood, either unsorted or a sorted T cell fraction (not recorded which). CDR3 sequence: CASSLSGGEQFF. The DNA sequence reads TGTGCCAGCAGCCTGAGTGGGGGTGAGCAGTTCTTC. With the portions outside the CDR3 filled from the reference TRBV11-2 and TRBJ2-1 genes, the complete variable region becomes EAGVAQSPRYKIIEKRQSVAFWCNPISGHATLYWYQQILGQGPKLLIQFQNNGVVDDSQLPKDRFSAERLKGVDSTLKIQPAKLEDSAVYLCASSLSGGEQFFGPGTRLTVL.